Only a few counts were recorded for the clone carrying this T cell receptor (beta chain). What it binds is unknown. This sample was included in a study of response to subunit inactivated influenza vaccine. Study observations and caveats: A suggestion made by the authors is that each seasonal influenza vaccination recruits few new T cells.

The V end was cut by 6 bases, the J end by 0 bases, with 9 bases between. This CDR3 is 14 amino acids long. Per germline, CDR1 SGHDT and CDR2 YYEEEE. TCRdb ran MiXCR on the RT-PCR reads and lists one entry per CDR3 protein. The sample yields almost 600,000 distinct CDR3 sequences, 11% to 15% seen once. This receptor was identified in a man in his fifties or sixties who received an inactivated influenza vaccine. This chain joins TRBV5-6 and TRBJ2-2; TRBD1 might be the D (6 bases). The sample was PBMCs from blood, taken 11 to 12 days after vaccination. CDR3 residues: CASTQGTNTGELFF. The CDR3 nucleotides read TGTGCCAGCACTCAGGGGACGAACACCGGGGAGCTGTTTTTT.